Listed below are T cell receptor beta chains from one sample, sequenced in a study of identical twins. TCRdb re-called the 5' RACE reads with MiXCR, one entry per CDR3 protein. The sample carries 500,000 to 550,000 distinct CDR3 sequences, about 22% recorded once. These same data were also listed under a study on yellow fever vaccine responses in identical twins.

Sequenced sample: CD4+ T cells sorted from blood. The receptors derive from a woman aged 18 to 35 in good health. CDR3s include the opening cysteine and the closing phenylalanine or tryptophan. The D gene is left open where the match is weak. For some rows the clone size is stated as once, few or many, or as a class when expanded; others skip it.

D | length | J | V | size | CDR3 | DNA
. | 12 | TRBJ2-1 | TRBV25-1 | . | CASTIVGKEQFF | TGTGCCAGCACCATTGTAGGCAAAGAGCAGTTCTTC
TRBD2 | 17 | TRBJ2-1 | TRBV12-3/TRBV12-4 | . | CASSSTSGSNSYNEQFF | TGTGCCAGCAGTTCGACTAGCGGCAGCAACTCCTACAATGAGCAGTTCTTC
TRBD2 | 16 | TRBJ2-5 | TRBV7-8 | few | CASSPMTSGGAETQYF | TGTGCCAGCAGCCCAATGACTAGCGGGGGGGCAGAGACCCAGTACTTC
. | 14 | TRBJ2-7 | TRBV11-3 | . | CASSLGAASYEQYF | TGTGCCAGCAGCTTAGGGGCCGCCTCCTACGAGCAGTACTTC
. | 15 | TRBJ2-1 | TRBV20-1 | . | CSAPSPPLSYNEQFF | TGCAGTGCACCAAGTCCTCCTTTGTCCTACAATGAGCAGTTCTTC
. | 15 | TRBJ2-3 | TRBV6-1 | . | CASTPPGRSTDTQYF | TGTGCCAGCACCCCTCCGGGACGAAGCACAGATACGCAGTATTTT
. | 13 | TRBJ1-1 | TRBV7-9 | . | CASSSPTGIEAFF | TGTGCCAGCAGCTCCCCGACAGGAATTGAAGCTTTCTTT
TRBD1 | 17 | TRBJ1-2 | TRBV12-3/TRBV12-4 | . | CASSFKGSVDRDYGYTF | TGTGCCAGCAGTTTTAAAGGGTCAGTCGACAGGGACTATGGCTACACCTTC
TRBD2 | 14 | TRBJ2-1 | TRBV7-9 | few | CASSLRLAGPEQFF | TGTGCCAGCAGCCTGAGGCTAGCGGGACCTGAGCAGTTCTTC
. | 14 | TRBJ2-7 | TRBV6-5 | . | CASSYGTGTYEQYF | TGTGCCAGCAGTTACGGGACGGGAACCTACGAGCAGTACTTC
. | 13 | TRBJ1-2 | TRBV12-3/TRBV12-4 | . | CASSFPGALGYTF | TGTGCCAGCAGTTTCCCGGGGGCGCTGGGCTACACCTTC
TRBD2 | 17 | TRBJ2-2 | TRBV20-1 | . | CSVPRASGSLNTGELFF | TGCAGTGTCCCGAGGGCTAGCGGGAGCCTGAACACCGGGGAGCTGTTTTTT
TRBD1 | 15 | TRBJ2-1 | TRBV5-1 | few | CASSLEGASYNEQFF | TGCGCCAGCAGCTTGGAGGGGGCTTCCTACAATGAGCAGTTCTTC
. | 14 | TRBJ2-1 | TRBV7-6 | few | CASSLSLGGREQFF | TGTGCCAGCAGCTTATCTTTAGGGGGGCGTGAGCAGTTCTTC
. | 18 | TRBJ2-2 | TRBV9 | . | CASSVGYLGVTNTGELFF | TGTGCCAGCAGCGTAGGATACTTAGGAGTGACGAACACCGGGGAGCTGTTTTTT
. | 12 | TRBJ1-5 | TRBV12-3/TRBV12-4 | few | CASSWGSQPQHF | TGTGCCAGCAGTTGGGGATCCCAGCCCCAGCATTTT
. | 22 | TRBJ2-1 | TRBV25-1 | . | CASSEVGERGYRGPGGYNEQFF | TGTGCCAGCAGTGAAGTTGGCGAGAGAGGTTATAGAGGCCCAGGTGGATACAATGAGCAGTTCTTC
TRBD2 | 15 | TRBJ2-1 | TRBV12-3/TRBV12-4 | many | CASSQGLAGNNEQFF | TGTGCCAGCAGCCAGGGACTAGCGGGGAACAATGAGCAGTTCTTC
. | 15 | TRBJ1-1 | TRBV7-9 | few | CASSFLRSGSGEAFF | TGTGCCAGCAGCTTCTTGAGGAGCGGATCAGGTGAAGCTTTCTTT
. | 12 | TRBJ1-1 | TRBV6-6 | few | CASSYGVTEAFF | TGTGCCAGCAGTTACGGGGTCACTGAAGCTTTCTTT
TRBD2 | 15 | TRBJ2-3 | TRBV12-3/TRBV12-4 | . | CASSLASGGASTQYF | TGTGCCAGCAGTTTGGCTAGCGGGGGGGCCAGTACGCAGTATTTT
TRBD1 | 15 | TRBJ1-1 | TRBV29-1 | . | CSVIQGMPMNTEAFF | TGCAGCGTGATACAGGGGATGCCAATGAACACTGAAGCTTTCTTT
. | 15 | TRBJ1-3 | TRBV11-2 | . | CASSSRGGGGNTIYF | TGTGCCAGCAGCTCGAGAGGAGGGGGAGGAAACACCATATATTTT
. | 14 | TRBJ1-1 | TRBV19 | few | CASSEQGSRTEAFF | TGTGCCAGTAGTGAGCAGGGTAGCCGCACTGAAGCTTTCTTT
TRBD1 | 17 | TRBJ2-1 | TRBV28 | . | CASSPIGGTGVINEQFF | TGTGCCAGCAGTCCCATCGGCGGGACAGGGGTTATTAATGAGCAGTTCTTC
TRBD2 | 17 | TRBJ2-3 | TRBV19 | few | CASSGLAGDYSTDTQYF | TGTGCCAGTAGCGGACTAGCGGGGGATTATAGCACAGATACGCAGTATTTT
TRBD2 | 14 | TRBJ2-1 | TRBV12-3/TRBV12-4 | many | CASSLAGGHGEQFF | TGTGCCAGCAGTTTAGCGGGAGGGCATGGAGAGCAGTTCTTC
. | 14 | TRBJ1-2 | TRBV18 | few | CASSPEQGGYGYTF | TGTGCCAGCTCACCGGAGCAGGGAGGCTATGGCTACACCTTC
TRBD2 | 17 | TRBJ2-3 | TRBV7-2 | few | CASSPLGREVGTDTQYF | TGTGCCAGCAGCCCGTTGGGGCGGGAGGTGGGTACAGATACGCAGTATTTT
. | 15 | TRBJ2-3 | TRBV5-5 | few | CASSLAPPAADTQYF | TGTGCCAGCAGCTTGGCCCCCCCAGCGGCAGATACGCAGTATTTT
. | 11 | TRBJ2-1 | TRBV7-9 | many | CASSVNNEQFF | TGTGCCAGCAGCGTAAACAATGAGCAGTTCTTC
. | 15 | TRBJ2-7 | TRBV5-1 | few | CASRARQAHTYEQYF | TGCGCCAGCAGGGCCAGACAGGCTCATACCTACGAGCAGTACTTC